This passage covers 10 T cell receptor beta chains from one sample sequenced in a study of spatial heterogeneity in lung cancer. Regarding the study as a whole: Tumoral mutation counts were tracked by counts of expanded intratumoral alpha and beta TCRs.

Antigens for these TCRs are unknown. Time point: sample taken at primary tumor resection. One entry per CDR3 protein results from TCRdb running MiXCR on the 5' RACE reads. Of 100,000 or so distinct CDR3 sequences in the sample, 4.4% were seen once. The sample in question was lung tumor tissue, obtained at surgery. Every receptor here comes from a male donor with early-stage non-small cell lung cancer.

This clonotype was counted at least ten times. V and J are TRBV6-2 or TRBV6-3 and TRBJ1-1; D remains unclear. The CDR3 consists of 11 residues. V was trimmed by 2 bases and J by 3 bases, leaving 1 base between them. Germline V gene data show CDR1 as MNHEY and CDR2 as SVGEGT. The CDR3 DNA is TGTGCCAGCAGTTACGACACTGAAGCTTTCTTT. This gives the protein CASSYDTEAFF.

This clonotype has ten or more counts. The gene calls are TRBV5-1 and TRBJ2-7; D not resolved. Trimming stripped 5 bases from V and 0 bases from J, with 12 bases between. The CDR3 is made up of 14 amino acids. The germline CDR1 and CDR2 sequences are SGHRS and YFSETQ. The CDR3 nucleotides are TGCGCCAGCAGTCTCCAGGCAAGCTCCTACGAGCAGTACTTC. Its protein product is CASSLQASSYEQYF. Based on the CDR3 plus reference TRBV5-1 and TRBJ2-7, the full variable domain is KAGVTQTPRYLIKTRGQQVTLSCSPISGHRSVSWYQQTPGQGLQFLFEYFSETQRNKGNFPGRFSGRQFSNSRSEMNVSTLELGDSALYLCASSLQASSYEQYFGPGTRLTVT.

This clonotype was counted at least ten times. The chain combines TRBV20-1 with TRBJ2-7, with D possibly TRBD1 on 6 matching bases. Trimming stripped 3 bases from V and 4 bases from J, with 19 bases between. The CDR3 has 15 residues. Germline V gene data show CDR1 as DFQATT and CDR2 as SNEGSKA (reference sequence). The CDR3 here is CSARPRWGRVYEQYF. For the CDR3, the DNA is TGCAGTGCTAGGCCCAGGTGGGGGCGCGTGTACGAGCAGTACTTC.

This clonotype was counted ten times or more. The chain is built from TRBV6-5 and TRBJ1-1; D not certain. V was cut by 7 bases and J by 1 base, with 19 bases left in between. CDR1 is MNHEY and CDR2 is SVGAGI in the germline V gene. This CDR3 region has 16 residues. The CDR3 DNA is TGTGCCAGCACCACCGGAGGGTGGTCGGGGAACACTGAAGCTTTCTTT. It encodes CASTTGGWSGNTEAFF.

This clonotype was detected a few times. The rearrangement uses TRBV6-2 or TRBV6-3 and TRBJ2-1; D is ambiguous. Germline-derived CDR1 and CDR2 are MNHEY and SVGEGT. The CDR3 runs 15 residues. The ends were cut back, 2 bases at V and 10 bases at J, with 18 bases in the middle. The CDR3 DNA is TGTGCCAGCAGTTACACGCCGCCGGGCCCCGAAGAGCAGTTCTTC. Its protein is CASSYTPPGPEEQFF.

J is TRBJ2-2 and V is TRBV6-1; D call uncertain. Germline CDR1 reads MNHNS; CDR2 reads SASEGT. CDR3 length: 14 residues. Trimming stripped 6 bases from V and 7 bases from J, with 15 bases between. DNA of the CDR3: TGTGCCAGCAGGTTTCAGTTGAGTGGCGGGGAGCTGTTTTTT. Translating it yields CASRFQLSGGELFF.

As concerns this clonotype: This could be a read error, since a much larger clone is one nucleotide away. V usage is TRBV28 and J usage is TRBJ1-1; D may be TRBD1 (6 bases). The germline gives CDR1 MDHEN, CDR2 SYDVKM. The CDR3 covers 16 residues. The CDR3 DNA is TGTACCAGCAACCTCCCTCCGGCACAGGGTAGAGCTGAAGCTTTCTTT. This translates into CTSNLPPAQGRAEAFF.

This clonotype has at least ten counts. This chain joins TRBV2 and TRBJ2-7; 9 bases are a match to TRBD2. The length of the CDR3 is 16 residues. Germline CDR1 and CDR2: SNHLY and FYNNEI. Losses at the gene ends were 1 base for V and 4 bases for J; bases not matched to a gene: 8. CDR3 DNA sequence: TGTGCCAGCAGTGAAGGGTTTGCGGGAGGGCCTTACGAGCAGTACTTC. Translating gives CASSEGFAGGPYEQYF.

This clonotype was recorded many times. This sequence joins TRBV4-2 and TRBJ2-3; D not certain. V was shortened by 2 bases and J by 2 bases, with 11 bases between the two germline ends. The length of the CDR3 is 15 residues. In germline, CDR1 is LGHNA, CDR2 YNFKEQ. This CDR3 reads CASSQRGRVTDTQYF. The CDR3 nucleotides read TGTGCCAGCAGCCAACGAGGAAGGGTCACAGATACGCAGTATTTT.

This clonotype has more than one count but fewer than ten. J is TRBJ1-1 and V is TRBV12-3 or TRBV12-4; possibly TRBD1 for D (6 bases). This CDR3 is 13 amino acids long. V was pared by 4 bases and J by 5 bases, with 11 bases between. The CDR3 loop is CASSSNRATEAFF. The CDR3, as DNA: TGTGCCAGCAGTTCAAACAGGGCTACTGAAGCTTTCTTT.